This T cell receptor beta chain was obtained from a study of blood T cell repertoires in COVID-19. Study background: Samples taken during acute and convalescent COVID-19 were collected in the United States, Italy and Spain.

TCRdb's table, derived via immunoSEQ multiplex PCR, lists solely in-frame clones and lacks some. The repertoire consists of 80,000 to 95,000 clones, with about 76% occurring once and the leading ten covering 15% to 20%. The germline V and J ends were trimmed by 8 bases and 2 bases, with 12 bases remaining between them. This CDR3 contains 13 residues. The V and J genes are TRBV12-3 or TRBV12-4 and TRBJ1-2, with unresolved D. Input material: peripheral blood. The sequence derives from an elderly woman with active or convalescent COVID-19. The DNA for the CDR3 is TGTGCCAGCGGCATCGGGATGAACTATGGCTACACCTTC. Protein sequence: CASGIGMNYGYTF.